These 17 T cell receptor beta chains originate from one sample sequenced in a study of blood T cell repertoires in COVID-19. Clones were sequenced by immunoSEQ multiplex PCR, and TCRdb holds only the in-frame ones, with some missing. The repertoire holds roughly 240,000 clones, with more than 70% as singletons. Sequences were obtained from PBMCs or T cells enriched from blood (not recorded which). The receptors were gathered from a middle-aged woman with acute COVID-19.

Written as DNA, the CDR3 is TGTGCCAGCGGGCTAGCGGGAGGGCCGACCGGGGAGCTGTTTTTT. It encodes CASGLAGGPTGELFF. The V and J genes are TRBV7-6 and TRBJ2-2, with 12 bases aligning to TRBD2. The V gene's germline CDR1 is SGHVS and CDR2 FNYEAQ. Losses at the gene ends were 8 bases for V and 5 bases for J; bases not matched to a gene: 6. This CDR3 region has 15 residues.

V usage is TRBV19 and J usage is TRBJ2-4; 9 nucleotides match TRBD1. The junction had 10 bases not matched to a gene; V was cut back by 3 bases and J by 4 bases. CDR1 and CDR2 (germline): LNHDA, SQIVND (reference sequence). The CDR3 is 17 residues long. The CDR3 DNA reads TGTGCCAGTAGTATTCTGGGACAGGGTTCGGATAAAAACATTCAGTACTTC. The encoded protein is CASSILGQGSDKNIQYF.

The V call is TRBV30, the J call TRBJ2-3; 9 positions match TRBD2. The CDR3 is made up of 18 amino acids. Looked up from germline, CDR1 is GTSNPN and CDR2 is SVGIG (reference sequence). V dropped 0 bases and J dropped 6; count of bases not matched to a gene: 16. CDR3: CAWSVTINSGSNGDTQYF. DNA for the CDR3: TGTGCCTGGAGTGTAACAATTAATAGCGGGAGTAATGGCGATACGCAGTATTTT.

There are a few counts of this clone. The J gene is TRBJ1-2, the V gene TRBV29-1; tentative D call: TRBD1 (5 bases). V was clipped by 3 bases and J by 4 bases, with 12 bases between them. The CDR3 runs to 13 residues. Germline lookup yields CDR1 SQVTM and CDR2 ANQGSEA. The CDR3 DNA sequence: TGCAGCGTTGATGACAGCCCGCGCTATGGCTACACCTTC. Translated, it gives CSVDDSPRYGYTF.

The chain recombines TRBV18 with TRBJ2-7, with TRBD1 identical over 9 bases. CDR1 and CDR2 from the germline V gene are KGHSH and LQKENI. J gave up 5 bases and V 4 bases, and 9 bases lay outside the gene matches. The CDR3 sequence is 15 residues long. The CDR3: CASSRFRTGADEQYV. CDR3 nucleotide sequence: TGTGCCAGCTCACGGTTTAGGACAGGGGCCGACGAGCAGTACGTC.

There are a few counts of this clone. The chain is built from TRBV18 and TRBJ1-5; D unclear. Deletions cut 3 bases from V and 6 bases from J, with 18 bases between. Germline V CDR1 and CDR2: KGHSH, LQKENI. CDR3 length: 16 amino acids. The DNA for the CDR3 is TGTGCCAGCTCACCGTCGCCGGGATTCCTAATTCAGCCCCAGCATTTT. Its protein product is CASSPSPGFLIQPQHF.

The J gene is TRBJ2-3, the V gene TRBV7-2, with 7 positions matching TRBD2. CDR3 length: 15 residues. Germline V gives CDR1 SGHTA, CDR2 FQGNSA. V lost 5 bases, J lost 2 bases, and 7 bases stayed unmatched. The CDR3: CASSMGGGFTDTQYF. DNA of the CDR3: TGTGCCAGCAGCATGGGCGGGGGTTTCACAGATACGCAGTATTTT.

The gene calls are TRBV10-3 and TRBJ1-5; 9 nucleotides agree with TRBD1. The CDR3 is 18 amino acids. Trimming cost V 4 bases and J 4 bases; bases outside gene matches: 14. From germline, CDR1 is ENHRY and CDR2 SYGVKD. The CDR3 loop is CAISGPPGTGRDNQPQHF. CDR3 in DNA: TGTGCCATCAGTGGCCCACCAGGGACAGGGCGAGATAATCAGCCCCAGCATTTT.

The CDR3 sequence is CASSSLPGQGQSGYTF. CDR3 in DNA: TGTGCCAGCAGTTCACTTCCGGGACAGGGACAGTCCGGCTACACCTTC. The rearrangement uses TRBV2 and TRBJ1-2, with TRBD1 identical over 9 bases. Germline assignment: CDR1 SNHLY and CDR2 FYNNEI. The CDR3 extends over 16 amino acids. Losses at the gene ends were 5 bases for V and 8 bases for J; bases not matched to a gene: 15.

This chain uses TRBV3-1 (or the pseudogene TRBV3-2) with TRBJ2-5, with TRBD1 identical over 7 bases. The CDR3 loop spans 14 amino acids. V was pared by 5 bases and J by 1 base, with 4 bases of the junction left unmatched. Per the germline V gene, CDR1 is LGHDT and CDR2 is YNNKEL (reference sequence). The DNA of the CDR3 is TGTGCCAGCAGCTGGACAGGAATCCAAGAGACCCAGTACTTC. It encodes CASSWTGIQETQYF.

This chain uses TRBV27 with TRBJ1-1; 8 nucleotides line up with TRBD1. This CDR3 comprises 13 residues. V was clipped by 7 bases and J by 5 bases; unmatched bases: 6. Looked up from germline, CDR1 is MNHEY and CDR2 is SMNVEV (reference sequence). The chain's CDR3 is CASKDRARTEAFF. Written as DNA, the CDR3 is TGTGCCAGCAAGGACAGGGCACGGACTGAAGCTTTCTTT.

V gene TRBV4-1 combines with J gene TRBJ2-3, with no clear D. Per germline, CDR1 MGHRA and CDR2 YSYEKL. CDR3 length: 13 residues. Trimming took off 11 bases at V and 0 bases at J, with 12 bases between the two ends. CDR3 amino acids: CAGGTPSTDTQYF. For the CDR3, the DNA is TGCGCCGGCGGAACTCCTAGCACAGATACGCAGTATTTT.

This chain links TRBV30 with TRBJ1-2, with TRBD1 identical over 9 bases. Germline V gives CDR1 GTSNPN, CDR2 SVGIG (reference sequence). J lost 8 bases, V lost 4 bases, and 8 bases had no gene match. This CDR3 region has 13 residues. The CDR3 here is CAWITGTGRGYTF. The CDR3 coding sequence is TGTGCCTGGATAACCGGGACAGGGCGAGGCTACACCTTC.

The CDR3 bases are TGTGCCAGCTCACCCGACAGGGGGGGCGAGACCCAGTACTTC. The encoded protein is CASSPDRGGETQYF. The chain joins TRBV18 to TRBJ2-5; 9 bases map to TRBD1. Germline-derived CDR1 and CDR2 are KGHSH and LQKENI. The CDR3 covers 14 residues. Trimming took 3 bases from V and 5 from J; bases not matched to a gene: 4.

The chain recombines TRBV7-2 with TRBJ2-1; D perhaps matches TRBD2 (6 bases). The germline gives CDR1 SGHTA, CDR2 FQGNSA. The CDR3 is made up of 15 amino acids. V lost 1 base, J lost 10 bases, and 17 bases lay in between. The CDR3 bases are TGTGCCAGCAGCTTAGATCTGAAGGGGCGGGGAGAGCAGTTCTTC. Encoded protein: CASSLDLKGRGEQFF.

The chain is built from TRBV4-3 and TRBJ2-1; D remains ambiguous. There are 15 residues in the CDR3. Per germline, CDR1 LGHNA and CDR2 YSLEER. V was trimmed by 1 base and J by 3 bases, leaving 10 bases between them. The CDR3 coding sequence is TGCGCCAGCAGCCAAGTAGGCAGGCTCTACAATGAGCAGTTCTTC. Protein sequence: CASSQVGRLYNEQFF.

This clone was detected once. This sequence joins TRBV5-1 and TRBJ2-1; TRBD2 might be the D (5 bases). Germline V CDR1 and CDR2: SGHRS, YFSETQ. V lost 1 base, J lost 2 bases, and 13 bases lay in between. The CDR3 covers 16 residues. DNA of the CDR3: TGCGCCAGCAGCTTGCTGGCCAGCGGCACCTACAATGAGCAGTTCTTC. Amino acids: CASSLLASGTYNEQFF.